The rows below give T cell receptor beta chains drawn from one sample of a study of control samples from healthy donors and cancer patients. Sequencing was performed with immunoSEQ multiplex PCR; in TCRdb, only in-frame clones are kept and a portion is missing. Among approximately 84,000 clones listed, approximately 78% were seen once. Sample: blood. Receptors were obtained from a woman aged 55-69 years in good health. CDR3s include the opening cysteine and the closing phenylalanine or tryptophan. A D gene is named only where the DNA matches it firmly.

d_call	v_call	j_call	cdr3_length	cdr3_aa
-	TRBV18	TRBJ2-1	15	CASSPPGTRNNEQFF
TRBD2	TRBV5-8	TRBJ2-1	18	CASSRGTIPTDAYNEQFF
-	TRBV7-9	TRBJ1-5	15	CASSLGPGHNQPQHF
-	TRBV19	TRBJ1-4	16	CASSGGTAATNEKLFF
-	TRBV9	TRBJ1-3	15	CASSPQGNSGNTIYF
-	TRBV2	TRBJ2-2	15	CASSAGELAPGELFF
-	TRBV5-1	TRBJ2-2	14	CASSLDRFTGELFF
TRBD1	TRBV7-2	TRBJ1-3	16	CASSLAGQGTGNTIYF
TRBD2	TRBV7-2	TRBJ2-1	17	CASSPRMGLAGGNEQFF
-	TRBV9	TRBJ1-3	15	CASSGARGRGDTIYF
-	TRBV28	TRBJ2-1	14	CASRTRATYNEQFF
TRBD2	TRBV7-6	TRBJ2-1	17	CASSPRTSGTSYNEQFF
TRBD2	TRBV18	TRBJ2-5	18	CASSPGLADIWAQETQYF
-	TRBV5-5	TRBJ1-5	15	CASSLVDSYYQPQHF
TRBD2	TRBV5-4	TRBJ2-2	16	CASSLVRGANTGELFF
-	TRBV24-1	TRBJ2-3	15	CATSDFTEITDTQYF
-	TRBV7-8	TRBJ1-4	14	CASSLDSSNEKLFF
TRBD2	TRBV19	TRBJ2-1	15	CASSFGWGTNNEQFF
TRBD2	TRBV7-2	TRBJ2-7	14	CASSLGTSGTPGYF
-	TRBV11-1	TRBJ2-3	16	CASSSLIGKSGDTQYF
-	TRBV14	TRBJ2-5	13	CASSQEPVETQYF
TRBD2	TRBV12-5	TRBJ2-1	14	CASKSGGAWDEQFF
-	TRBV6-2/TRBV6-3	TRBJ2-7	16	CASSYYQAGIAYEQYF
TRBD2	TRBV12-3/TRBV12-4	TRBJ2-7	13	CASSLLAGAEQYF
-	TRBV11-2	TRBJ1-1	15	CASSLVPGIYTEAFF